This T cell receptor beta chain was obtained from a study of a mutant IDH1 vaccine in newly diagnosed glioma. Across the study: Sex distribution of treated patients was roughly 60% male and 37.5% female; mean age was about 40 years. Receipt of radiotherapy, temozolomide, or both preceded the study, and most received both. General study results and limits: Variations in leading peripheral T cell clonotypes appeared to have no connection with pseudoprogression.

Clones were read by immunoSEQ multiplex PCR, and TCRdb kept only the in-frame ones, dropping some. Here the sample spans just under 95,000 clones, 83% being singletons. Points on this clone: Its target is not known.

CDR3 length equals 14 residues. Trimming cost V 1 base and J 6 bases, with 11 bases left between them. Germline CDR1 MNHEY, CDR2 SMNVEV (reference sequence). Time point given: baseline, week 1 (first vaccination visit). Treatment noted: pre-vaccination baseline after standard-of-care therapy. The receptor was isolated from a woman in her 50s with glioma. Here the sequenced sample was PBMCs, taken from a glioma patient treated with radiotherapy, temozolomide or both. The rearrangement joins TRBV27 to TRBJ2-3; D is tentatively TRBD1 or TRBD2 (6 bases each). The CDR3 reads CASSLWGAVDTQYF. The CDR3 DNA is TGTGCCAGCAGTTTATGGGGGGCCGTGGATACGCAGTATTTT.